The 9 T cell receptor beta chains below come from one sample, sequenced in a study of vaccination effects on CD4 cells after COVID-19. Culturing for ten to eleven days preceded CD4+ T cell isolation. PCR showed that the person got SARS-CoV-2 infection at some point between March and December 2020. Participants were given two doses of BNT162b2 or mRNA-1273 vaccine. Clones were read by immunoSEQ multiplex PCR, and TCRdb kept only the in-frame ones, dropping some. In the table there are tens of thousands of clones, 74% of which are singletons. These TCRs' antigens remain unknown. The specimen comprised CD4+ T cells from PBMCs cultured without peptide, sampled after COVID-19 vaccination. The receptors were sampled from a human donor who had a prior SARS-CoV-2 infection.

The chain couples TRBV5-1 to TRBJ2-3; 10 bases are shared with TRBD2. The CDR3 covers 16 residues. With V trimmed by 0 bases and J by 4 bases, 5 bases remained unmatched. Per germline, CDR1 SGHRS and CDR2 YFSETQ. The CDR3 nucleotides read TGCGCCAGCAGCTTGGGACTAGCGGGTCGCGCAGATACGCAGTATTTT. Its protein is CASSLGLAGRADTQYF.

This chain joins TRBV24-1 and TRBJ2-5, with 14 bases identical to TRBD2. Per the germline V gene, CDR1 is KGHDR and CDR2 is SFDVKD. With 12 bases clipped from V and 3 bases from J, the junction kept 11 bases outside the gene matches. This CDR3 has 16 amino acids. The CDR3 reads CAVKGPGLAGEETQYF. DNA of the CDR3: TGTGCCGTCAAGGGACCGGGACTAGCGGGAGAAGAGACCCAGTACTTC.

This clone has only a few counts. J is TRBJ2-1 and V is TRBV27; D unresolved. Trimming removed 3 bases from V and 2 bases from J, with 5 bases in between. Germline loops: CDR1 MNHEY, CDR2 SMNVEV (reference sequence). This CDR3 comprises 13 residues. CDR3: CASSLGAYNEQFF. The CDR3 DNA is TGTGCCAGCAGTTTGGGTGCCTACAATGAGCAGTTCTTC.

V and J are TRBV6-5 and TRBJ1-2; the D gene is possibly TRBD1 (5 bases). V was clipped by 7 bases and J by 7 bases, with 22 bases between them. The germline CDR1 and CDR2 sequences are MNHEY and SVGAGI. CDR3 length equals 15 residues. For the CDR3, the DNA is TGTGCCAGCACCCCCTCGGCGGGGTGGGGCGGTGGCTACACCTTC. Protein: CASTPSAGWGGGYTF.

The J gene is TRBJ2-1, the V gene TRBV6-2 or TRBV6-3; no definite D call. CDR3 size: 12 residues. Germline CDR1 and CDR2: MNHEY and SVGEGT. V lost 4 bases, J lost 15 bases, and 16 bases lay in between. The CDR3 sequence: CASSSQTYVWFF. In nucleotides, the CDR3 is TGTGCCAGCAGTTCCCAAACTTACGTCTGGTTCTTC.

The chain recombines TRBV2 with TRBJ2-4; D might be TRBD1 (5 bases). This CDR3 contains 14 residues. Germline V gene data show CDR1 as SNHLY and CDR2 as FYNNEI. Between the trimmed V and J ends, which lost 2 bases and 6 bases, there was a span of 11 bases. The CDR3 protein is CASSERQIGNIQYF. Here the CDR3 DNA reads TGTGCCAGCAGTGAACGACAGATCGGAAACATTCAGTACTTC.

J is TRBJ1-5 and V is TRBV6-2 or TRBV6-3; tentative D call: TRBD1 (5 bases). This CDR3 comprises 16 residues. Germline CDR1 and CDR2: MNHEY and SVGEGT. The germline V and J ends were trimmed by 1 base and 5 bases, with 15 bases remaining between them. CDR3 DNA: TGTGCCAGCAGTTACTTTCCCGGGGCCCTTGATCAGCCCCAGCATTTT. Translating it yields CASSYFPGALDQPQHF.

This chain joins TRBV5-1 and TRBJ2-5; a possible D gene is TRBD1 (7 bases). Germline V gene sequence: CDR1 SGHRS, CDR2 YFSETQ. This CDR3 is 15 amino acids long. V dropped 5 bases and J dropped 2 bases, with 16 bases sitting between them. The CDR3 region has the DNA TGCGCCAGCAGAGGAGGGGGCACCAGTCAAGAGACCCAGTACTTC. This codes for CASRGGGTSQETQYF.

This rearrangement joins TRBV19 to TRBJ2-7, with 12 bases lining up with TRBD2. CDR3 size: 15 residues. Per germline, CDR1 LNHDA and CDR2 SQIVND (reference sequence). The ends lost 4 bases at V and 2 bases at J; junction bases unmatched: 3. This CDR3 reads CASSTLAGGPYEQYF. Here the CDR3 DNA reads TGTGCCAGTAGTACCCTAGCGGGAGGGCCCTACGAGCAGTACTTC.